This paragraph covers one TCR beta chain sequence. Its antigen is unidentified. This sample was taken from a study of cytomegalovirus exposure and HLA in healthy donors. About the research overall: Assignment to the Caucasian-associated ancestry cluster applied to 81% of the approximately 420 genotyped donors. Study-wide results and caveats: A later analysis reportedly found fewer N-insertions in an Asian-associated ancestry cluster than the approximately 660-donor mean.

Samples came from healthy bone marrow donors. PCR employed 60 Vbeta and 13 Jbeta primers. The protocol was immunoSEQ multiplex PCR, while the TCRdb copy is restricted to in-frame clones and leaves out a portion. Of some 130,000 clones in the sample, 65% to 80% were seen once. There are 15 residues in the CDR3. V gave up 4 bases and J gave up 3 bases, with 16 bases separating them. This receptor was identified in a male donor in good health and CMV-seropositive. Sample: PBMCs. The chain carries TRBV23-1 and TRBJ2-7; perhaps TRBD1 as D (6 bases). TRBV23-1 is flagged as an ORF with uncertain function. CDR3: CASSLRGTSHYEQYF. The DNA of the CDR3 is TGCGCCAGCAGTCTTAGGGGGACCTCTCACTACGAGCAGTACTTC.